Listed below are T cell receptor beta chains from one sample, sequenced in a study of identical twins. From the 5' RACE reads, TCRdb called clonotypes with MiXCR, one entry per CDR3 protein. This table has 250,000 to 350,000 distinct CDR3 sequences, 8.5% to 9.5% appearing once. The same sample was also studied in work on yellow fever vaccine responses in identical twins.

Sample: CD8+ T cells sorted from blood. These receptors originate from a woman under 30 in good health. CDR3s include the opening cysteine and the closing phenylalanine or tryptophan.

v_call cdr3_aa
TRBV4-3 CASSQDLLAVYNEQFF
TRBV7-9 CASSLAVTNEKLFF
TRBV19 CASSISVSGFSYNEQFF
TRBV6-4 CASSDSGGGSTDTQYF
TRBV7-9 CASSDSGRSADTQYF
TRBV19 CASSGWTNYGYTF
TRBV4-1 CASSQAREPLHF
TRBV11-2 CASSSNPLTDRQGEQYF
TRBV18 CASSPPQGPQETQYF
TRBV12-3/TRBV12-4 CASRAYSGANVLTF
TRBV4-3 CASSQQPGQSTDTQYF
TRBV7-9 CASRKDNYNSPLHF
TRBV14 CASSELNSPLHF
TRBV20-1 CSASPRDGSYEQYF
TRBV29-1 CSVEELTVYGYTF
TRBV29-1 CSVDFVRSSTDTQYF
TRBV12-3/TRBV12-4 CASSYKARQDYGYTF
TRBV7-9 CASSLGAGPYSPLHF
TRBV28 CASRITGESYEQYF
TRBV28 CASSQQGALNTGELFF
TRBV25-1 CASSVGLLTYEQYF
TRBV29-1 CSVESPDKENTEAFF
TRBV6-1 CASGREGITEQFF
TRBV10-3 CAIRESGTGDGYTF
TRBV12-5 CASGLHPKEGYTF
TRBV4-2 CASSQEVPNALAGANEQFF
TRBV7-9 CASSLGGVLDNEQFF
TRBV6-1 CASRGATNEKLFF
TRBV20-1 CSADGQGDAYEQYF
TRBV11-2 CASSLVGFGTGRQEQYF
TRBV30 CAWRPRLAGGPGSYEQYF
TRBV12-3/TRBV12-4 CASSRLDRVYNEQFF
TRBV14 CASSQGLALKTQYF
TRBV6-5 CASSYHATSGTQETQYF
TRBV5-6 CASSHIAASYNEQFF
TRBV7-9 CASRLTGDEQFF
TRBV11-2 CASSYYRGSYEQYF
TRBV29-1 CSVLPDSSYEQYF
TRBV20-1 CSARSSLAGYNEQFF
TRBV7-9 CASSHSSASSYNEQFF
TRBV20-1 CSASGGDRGLTEAFF
TRBV11-2 CASSCGLAGGRDLRLDTQYF
TRBV29-1 CSVDDDYNEQFF
TRBV29-1 CSVAGTSEISYNEQFF
TRBV3-1 CASSHRLAGSYNEQFF
TRBV2 CASGDGRYTF
TRBV12-3/TRBV12-4 CASRPGNTGELFF
TRBV9 CASSVGNKETQYF
TRBV19 CASSWSMGWFSFF
TRBV5-6 CASSLADQGAVAFF